This T cell receptor (beta chain) appears in the sequencing data of a study of T cell repertoires in cytomegalovirus infection. Study-wide background: Public TCR beta signatures provided an indication of both CMV infection and a matching HLA type. Study-wide results and limits: Ex vivo responses were dominated by HLA-C-restricted CMV-specific TCR beta clonotypes. Individuals carrying CMV plus the relevant HLA were identified by cumulative frequency of public TCR beta families.

About this clonotype: Its target is unknown.

Each CDR3 protein gets one entry after TCRdb re-called the reads with MiXCR. The sample holds under 300,000 distinct CDR3 sequences, roughly 12% seen once. The CDR3 spans 13 residues. The junction had 5 bases not matched to a gene; V was cut back by 4 bases and J by 5 bases. The germline V gene encodes CDR1 LNHDA and CDR2 SQIVND (reference sequence). The rearrangement joins TRBV19 to TRBJ2-7; the match to TRBD1 covers 7 bases. This receptor was obtained from a human donor in good health (CMV status not recorded). Some clones in this sample may be carry-over from other donors' samples. The sequenced sample consisted of PBMCs. CDR3 in amino acids: CASSRLGTDEQYF. CDR3 DNA sequence: TGTGCCAGTAGTAGGCTGGGGACAGACGAGCAGTACTTC.